The 30 T cell receptor beta chains below were found in one sample sequenced in a study of lymphopenia after photon versus proton radiotherapy. Sequencing used immunoSEQ multiplex PCR; TCRdb keeps in-frame clones, though not all of them. This repertoire shows 55,000 to 75,000 clones, just over 90% found once; its top ten account for about 3.1%. Sequenced material: peripheral blood, taken from a patient treated with photon-based radiotherapy. The receptors originated from a woman in her 70s with pancreatic cancer.

The gene calls are TRBV6-5 and TRBJ2-2, with D possibly called TRBD1 or TRBD2 (6 bases each). Per the germline V gene, CDR1 is MNHEY and CDR2 is SVGAGI. Trimming left V 6 bases short and J 4 bases short, with 15 bases between. This CDR3 is 15 amino acids long. The CDR3 here is CASSRGRAGTGELFF. The CDR3 region has the DNA TGTGCCAGCAGCCGGGGGCGGGCGGGCACCGGGGAGCTGTTTTTT.

The CDR3 sequence is CASSQVRGPYEQYF. CDR3 nucleotides: TGTGCCAGCAGCCAAGTTCGTGGGCCCTACGAGCAGTACTTC. The chain is built from TRBV14 and TRBJ2-7, with D unclear. The V end lost 1 base, the J end lost 2 bases, and 9 bases lay between the germline ends. Germline-derived CDR1 and CDR2 are SGHDN and FVKESK. The CDR3 has 14 residues.

J is TRBJ2-2 and V is TRBV7-6; 9 bases are shared with TRBD1. CDR3 size: 15 residues. Germline CDR1 SGHVS, CDR2 FNYEAQ. With V trimmed by 3 bases and J by 5 bases, 4 bases remained unmatched. The CDR3 sequence is CASSLGQGRTGELFF. The CDR3 nucleotides are TGTGCCAGCAGCTTGGGACAGGGTAGAACCGGGGAGCTGTTTTTT. Variable domain in full (rest from reference TRBV7-6 and TRBJ2-2): GAGVSQSPRYKVTKRGQDVALRCDPISGHVSLYWYRQALGQGPEFLTYFNYEAQQDKSGLPNDRFSAERPEGSISTLTIQRTEQRDSAMYRCASSLGQGRTGELFFGEGSRLTVL.

The chain combines TRBV7-2 with TRBJ2-5; D call uncertain. The CDR3 length is 11 residues. From germline, CDR1 is SGHTA and CDR2 FQGNSA. The V end was cut by 4 bases, the J end by 5 bases, with 5 bases between. The CDR3: CASSSSETQYF. CDR3 nucleotides: TGTGCCAGCAGCTCGTCGGAGACCCAGTACTTC.

V and J are TRBV5-6 and TRBJ2-7; tentative D call: TRBD1 (6 bases). Trimming stripped 0 bases from V and 2 bases from J, with 9 bases between. CDR3 length: 14 amino acids. Germline V gene data show CDR1 as SGHDT and CDR2 as YYEEEE. The CDR3 protein is CASSLVTGPYEQYF. For the CDR3, the DNA is TGTGCCAGCAGCTTGGTAACAGGGCCCTACGAGCAGTACTTC.

CDR3 region: CASSSTGAVMETQYF. The CDR3 coding sequence is TGTGCCAGCAGCTCAACAGGGGCGGTAATGGAGACCCAGTACTTC. The V call is TRBV7-9, the J call TRBJ2-5, with 7 positions matching TRBD1. J gave up 5 bases and V 4 bases, and 10 bases lay outside the gene matches. The length of the CDR3 is 15 residues. Germline CDR1 is SEHNR and CDR2 is FQNEAQ (reference sequence).

The chain uses TRBV5-4 and TRBJ2-7, with D hard to call. The CDR3 spans 14 residues. V was trimmed by 1 base and J by 3 bases, leaving 11 bases between them. Per the germline V gene, CDR1 is SGHNT and CDR2 is YYREEE (reference sequence). The CDR3 bases are TGTGCCAGCAGCTTGTTTGGGCAAAACTACGAGCAGTACTTC. It specifies CASSLFGQNYEQYF.

This chain joins TRBV9 and TRBJ2-3; TRBD2 matches at 8 bases. From germline, CDR1 is SGDLS and CDR2 YYNGEE. The V gene end was trimmed by 0 bases and the J gene end by 4 bases; junction bases not matched to a gene: 7. This CDR3 has 16 residues. CDR3 nucleotide sequence: TGTGCCAGCAGCGTAGTCAGCGGGAGTGGTTCAGATACGCAGTATTTT. Translation: CASSVVSGSGSDTQYF.

The chain links TRBV18 to TRBJ2-2; 9 bases line up with TRBD1. CDR1 is KGHSH and CDR2 is LQKENI in the germline V gene. CDR3 size: 15 residues. V gave up 6 bases and J gave up 5 bases; unmatched junction bases: 7. The CDR3 spells CASSRDRVWTGELFF. The CDR3 DNA follows: TGTGCCAGCTCGAGGGACAGGGTTTGGACCGGGGAGCTGTTTTTT.

The genes are TRBV28 and TRBJ1-2; D remains unclear. The V end lost 1 base, the J end lost 5 bases, and 11 bases lay between the germline ends. Germline CDR1 and CDR2: MDHEN and SYDVKM. The CDR3 runs to 14 residues. CDR3: CASSLYTEPYGYTF. CDR3 sequence (DNA): TGTGCCAGCAGTTTATACACAGAGCCTTATGGCTACACCTTC.

The sample holds a few counts of this clone. V usage is TRBV19 and J usage is TRBJ1-3, with D perhaps TRBD1 (5 bases). Germline V lookup: CDR1 LNHDA, CDR2 SQIVND (reference sequence). Trimming pared 6 bases from V and 0 bases from J, leaving 12 bases between. This CDR3 is 15 amino acids long. The CDR3 DNA sequence: TGTGCCAGTAGCCAGATGGGGGACTCTGGAAACACCATATATTTT. It yields the protein CASSQMGDSGNTIYF.

For the CDR3, the DNA is TGTGCCAGCAGCTTGGGGGGTTTCACCTACAATGAGCAGTTCTTC. Amino acid sequence: CASSLGGFTYNEQFF. The chain couples TRBV11-3 to TRBJ2-1; maybe TRBD2 (6 bases). The CDR3 length is 15 residues. The germline V and J ends were trimmed by 3 bases and 2 bases, with 11 bases remaining between them. Germline V gives CDR1 SGHNT, CDR2 YENEEA.

V and J are TRBV27 and TRBJ1-1; TRBD1 matches 10 bases. The germline V gene encodes CDR1 MNHEY and CDR2 SMNVEV (reference sequence). The V segment lost 5 bases and the J segment 3 bases; nucleotides outside the gene matches: 12. CDR3 length equals 17 residues. The CDR3 is CASSPTPGQGYDTEAFF. For the CDR3, the DNA is TGTGCCAGCAGTCCGACGCCGGGACAGGGGTATGACACTGAAGCTTTCTTT.

The chain couples TRBV6-1 to TRBJ1-4; 10 nucleotides agree with TRBD1. Germline V gene sequence: CDR1 MNHNS, CDR2 SASEGT. V was pared by 8 bases and J by 14 bases, with 14 bases of the junction left unmatched. The CDR3 covers 14 residues. The CDR3 DNA is TGTGCCAGCGTACCAAACCTCGGACAGGGGGTTCTGTTTTTT. It specifies CASVPNLGQGVLFF.

The rearrangement joins TRBV10-2 to TRBJ2-1; TRBD2 matches 8 bases. The V segment lost 5 bases and the J segment 7 bases; nucleotides outside the gene matches: 4. This CDR3 has 13 residues. The germline V gene encodes CDR1 WSHSY and CDR2 SAAADI. CDR3 bases: TGCGCCAGCAGTCTAGCGGGTAAGAATGAGCAGTTCTTC. Protein sequence: CASSLAGKNEQFF.

The chain joins TRBV5-1 to TRBJ2-2; tentative D call: TRBD1 (6 bases). CDR1 is SGHRS, CDR2 YFSETQ, per germline. This CDR3 has 16 amino acids. V lost 4 bases, J lost 0 bases, and 13 bases lay in between. The CDR3 sequence is CASSTWTASNTGELFF. As DNA, the CDR3 is TGCGCCAGCAGCACCTGGACAGCCTCGAACACCGGGGAGCTGTTTTTT. Looking up the rest from reference TRBV5-1 and TRBJ2-2 gives the full variable domain: KAGVTQTPRYLIKTRGQQVTLSCSPISGHRSVSWYQQTPGQGLQFLFEYFSETQRNKGNFPGRFSGRQFSNSRSEMNVSTLELGDSALYLCASSTWTASNTGELFFGEGSRLTVL.

The chain uses TRBV4-2 and TRBJ2-7; D uncertain. V was trimmed by 0 bases and J by 7 bases, leaving 13 bases between them. The germline V gene encodes CDR1 LGHNA and CDR2 YNFKEQ. This CDR3 contains 14 residues. The CDR3 loop reads CASSQDAPFREQYF. The CDR3 DNA is TGTGCCAGCAGCCAAGATGCCCCGTTTCGGGAGCAGTACTTC.

CDR3 DNA: TGCGCCAGCAGCCAAGATGGACTAGCGGGAGGGCGAAGGTCCTACAATGAGCAGTTCTTC. As protein: CASSQDGLAGGRRSYNEQFF. The genes are TRBV4-1 and TRBJ2-1; 15 bases match TRBD2. V trimming: 0 bases; J trimming: 1 base; junction bases outside the gene matches: 7. The CDR3 covers 20 residues. The germline V gene has CDR1 MGHRA and CDR2 YSYEKL.

The CDR3 region is CASSPREGGADTQYF. The CDR3 nucleotides read TGTGCCAGCAGTCCCCGGGAGGGGGGGGCAGATACGCAGTATTTT. V is TRBV27 and J is TRBJ2-3, with 8 bases that match TRBD2. V was clipped by 5 bases and J by 4 bases; unmatched bases: 8. CDR1 is MNHEY and CDR2 is SMNVEV in the germline V gene (reference sequence). The CDR3 extends over 15 amino acids.

CDR3 sequence reads: CASSIDRNSPLHF. The CDR3 DNA sequence: TGTGCCAGCAGCATAGACCGGAATTCACCCCTCCACTTT. This rearrangement joins TRBV5-4 to TRBJ1-6; D unclear. V lost 4 bases to trimming and J lost 7 bases, with 9 bases between them. Germline assignment: CDR1 SGHNT and CDR2 YYREEE (reference sequence). The CDR3 totals 13 residues.

V gene TRBV7-3 combines with J gene TRBJ2-2; D might be TRBD1 (7 bases). V lost 6 bases to trimming and J lost 6 bases, with 17 bases between them. The CDR3 is 15 amino acids. Germline assignment: CDR1 SGHTA and CDR2 FQGTGA. In DNA form, the CDR3 reads TGTGCCAGCAGGGAGGGGCCAGGGGGACCCGGGGAGCTGTTTTTT. This gives the protein CASREGPGGPGELFF.

The V call is TRBV5-1, the J call TRBJ2-7; 13 bases agree with TRBD2. V was pared by 3 bases and J by 6 bases, with 6 bases of the junction left unmatched. Germline V gene sequence: CDR1 SGHRS, CDR2 YFSETQ. This CDR3 contains 15 residues. Here the CDR3 reads CASSWTSGSGTEQYF. CDR3 nucleotides: TGCGCCAGCAGCTGGACTAGCGGGAGCGGTACCGAGCAGTACTTC.

CDR3 nucleotides: TGTGCCAGCAGCTTAGCGTTATCGACAGCCCAAGAGACCCAGTACTTC. This encodes CASSLALSTAQETQYF. The rearrangement joins TRBV7-9 to TRBJ2-5; possible D gene TRBD1, 5 bases. V shed 0 bases and J shed 1 base, with 12 bases lying between them. This CDR3 has 16 residues. Germline CDR1 SEHNR, CDR2 FQNEAQ (reference sequence).

The chain combines TRBV4-1 with TRBJ2-7, with D maybe TRBD2 (6 bases). This CDR3 contains 14 residues. The V gene lost 0 bases and the J gene lost 4 bases, with 10 bases spanning the gap. In germline, CDR1 is MGHRA, CDR2 YSYEKL. The CDR3: CASSQDLGGYEQYF. The CDR3 DNA sequence: TGCGCCAGCAGCCAAGATCTTGGGGGGTACGAGCAGTACTTC.

This clone was counted once. V and J are TRBV9 and TRBJ1-1; TRBD1 matches 7 bases. Germline CDR1 is SGDLS and CDR2 is YYNGEE. V gave up 1 base and J gave up 7 bases; unmatched junction bases: 7. This CDR3 region has 14 residues. The CDR3 sequence: CASSVTGEVGEAFF. As DNA, the CDR3 is TGTGCCAGCAGCGTAACAGGGGAGGTTGGTGAAGCTTTCTTT.

V is TRBV7-3 and J is TRBJ2-1, with TRBD2 matching 7 bases. Looked up from germline, CDR1 is SGHTA and CDR2 is FQGTGA. The junction had 12 bases not matched to a gene; V was cut back by 5 bases and J by 5 bases. The CDR3 extends over 16 amino acids. Written as DNA, the CDR3 is TGTGCCAGCAGCAAAGGGGCGGGAGCGAATAACAATGAGCAGTTCTTC. Encoded protein: CASSKGAGANNNEQFF.

The genes are TRBV2 and TRBJ1-2; D is undetermined. The V gene's germline CDR1 is SNHLY and CDR2 FYNNEI. The germline V and J ends were trimmed by 2 bases and 4 bases, with 11 bases remaining between them. The CDR3 sequence is 14 residues long. CDR3 DNA: TGTGCCAGCAGTGAAACAACAGCCAGCTATGGCTACACCTTC. The encoded protein is CASSETTASYGYTF.

The chain joins TRBV7-2 to TRBJ2-7, with D perhaps assigned TRBD1 or TRBD2 (6 bases each). The CDR3 is 18 residues long. The germline V and J ends were trimmed by 1 base and 0 bases, with 19 bases remaining between them. Germline CDR1 and CDR2: SGHTA and FQGNSA. CDR3 sequence (DNA): TGTGCCAGCAGCTTAGGTGGCGGGATTTGGGGGCCCTCCTACGAGCAGTACTTC. This encodes CASSLGGGIWGPSYEQYF.

V gene TRBV4-3 combines with J gene TRBJ2-2; perhaps D is TRBD1 or TRBD2 (5 bases each). Germline CDR1 is LGHNA and CDR2 is YSLEER. V was cut by 1 base and J by 8 bases, with 14 bases left in between. This CDR3 has 15 residues. CDR3 region: CASSQGDLGRGELFF. DNA for the CDR3: TGCGCCAGCAGCCAAGGGGACCTCGGGCGTGGGGAGCTGTTTTTT.

The CDR3 loop reads CAISGLAGEGNEQFF. The DNA of the CDR3 is TGTGCCATCAGTGGGCTAGCGGGAGAGGGAAATGAGCAGTTCTTC. V is TRBV10-3 and J is TRBJ2-1; 10 bases align to TRBD2. V gave up 4 bases and J gave up 7 bases; unmatched junction bases: 7. This CDR3 is built from 15 residues. Germline V gene sequence: CDR1 ENHRY, CDR2 SYGVKD.